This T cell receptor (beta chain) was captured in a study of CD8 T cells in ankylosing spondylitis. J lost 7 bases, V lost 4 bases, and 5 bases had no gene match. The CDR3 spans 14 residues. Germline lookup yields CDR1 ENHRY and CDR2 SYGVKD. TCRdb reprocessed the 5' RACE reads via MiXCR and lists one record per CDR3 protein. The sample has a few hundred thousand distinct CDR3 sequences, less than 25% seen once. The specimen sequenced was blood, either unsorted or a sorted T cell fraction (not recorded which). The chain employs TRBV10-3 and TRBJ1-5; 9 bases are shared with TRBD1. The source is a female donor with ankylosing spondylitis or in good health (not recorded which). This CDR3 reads CAISGRDRDQPQHF. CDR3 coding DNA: TGTGCCATCAGTGGCCGGGACAGGGACCAGCCCCAGCATTTT.